The clone carrying this T cell receptor (beta chain) was detected ten times or more. Its antigen is unidentified. The data belong to a study of T cells in Graves' hyperthyroidism and ophthalmopathy. The TCR beta CDR3 regions underwent amplification using RNA transcripts as the source. HTBI primers were used for first-round RT-PCR of the TCR CDR3. TCRdb passed the multiplex PCR reads through MiXCR, listing each CDR3 protein once. The profile shows roughly 700,000 distinct CDR3 sequences, roughly 17% of them singletons. Notes on the study in general: Ophthalmopathy stood apart from stable hyperthyroidism in a 13 V-J model.

Trimming shortened V by 5 bases and J by 7 bases, and 12 bases separated the two germline ends. This CDR3 has 13 residues. Per germline, CDR1 MNHNS and CDR2 SASEGT. The chain uses TRBV6-1 and TRBJ1-5, with D possibly TRBD1 on 5 matching bases. This receptor was identified in a man aged 45-60 years with Graves' hyperthyroidism. The sample consisted of blood. The CDR3 region has the DNA TGTGCCAGCAGTTACGCTGGGGGACAGCCCCAGCATTTT. Protein product: CASSYAGGQPQHF.